This TCR beta chain was sequenced in a study of shared T cell receptors in the human thymus. The germline V gene has CDR1 SGHRS and CDR2 YFSETQ. This CDR3 spans 19 amino acids. Trimming removed 1 base at V and 2 bases at J, with 23 bases between. Profiled with immunoSEQ multiplex PCR; TCRdb holds only in-frame clones, not every one. The sample records hundreds of thousands of clones, about 80% being singletons. The count of this clone is one. These data were also filed under a second study, of human thymus T cells. As that report states: Resections removed during corrective heart surgery provided the thymus tissue used. Thymic and blood repertoires appeared to show biased V and J gene usage. Related work found strong thymic repertoire overlap between unrelated individuals.

Sequences were obtained from thymocytes. This clonotype originated in a boy under two years old with a congenital heart defect. This chain links TRBV5-1 with TRBJ2-3, with TRBD1 as a possible D gene (5 bases). The DNA for the CDR3 is TGCGCCAGCAGCTTGAGTAAGGGGCGTCGATCCATGACCACAGATACGCAGTATTTT. It is translated as CASSLSKGRRSMTTDTQYF.